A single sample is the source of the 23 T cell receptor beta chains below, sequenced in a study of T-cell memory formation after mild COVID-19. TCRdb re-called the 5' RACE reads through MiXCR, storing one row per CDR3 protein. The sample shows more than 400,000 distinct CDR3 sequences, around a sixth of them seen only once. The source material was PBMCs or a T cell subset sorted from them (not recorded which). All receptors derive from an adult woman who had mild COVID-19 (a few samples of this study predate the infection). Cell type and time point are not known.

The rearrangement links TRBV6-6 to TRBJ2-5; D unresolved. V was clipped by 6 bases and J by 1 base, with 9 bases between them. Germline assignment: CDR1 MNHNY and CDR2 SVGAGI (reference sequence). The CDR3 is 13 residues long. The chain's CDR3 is CASSEVSQETQYF. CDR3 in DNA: TGTGCCAGCAGCGAAGTATCCCAAGAGACCCAGTACTTC.

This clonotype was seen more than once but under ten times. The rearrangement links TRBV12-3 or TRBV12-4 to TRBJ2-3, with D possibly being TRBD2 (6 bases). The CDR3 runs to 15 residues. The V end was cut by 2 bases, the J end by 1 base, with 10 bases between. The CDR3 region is CASSLLAPGTDTQYF. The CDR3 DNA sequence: TGTGCCAGCAGTTTACTAGCGCCCGGCACAGATACGCAGTATTTT.

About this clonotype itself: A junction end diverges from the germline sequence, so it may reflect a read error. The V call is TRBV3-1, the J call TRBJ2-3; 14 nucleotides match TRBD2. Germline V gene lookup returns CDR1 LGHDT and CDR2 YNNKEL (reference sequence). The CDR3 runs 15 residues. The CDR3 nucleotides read TGTGCCAGCAGCCAAGACCTGACTAGCGGGGGGGCCCTGGATTTT. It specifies CASSQDLTSGGALDF.

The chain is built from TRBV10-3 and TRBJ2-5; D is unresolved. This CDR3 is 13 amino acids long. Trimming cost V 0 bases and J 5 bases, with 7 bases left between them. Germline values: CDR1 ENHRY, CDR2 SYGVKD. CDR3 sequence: CAISESIIETQYF. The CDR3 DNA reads TGTGCCATCAGTGAGTCGATAATTGAGACCCAGTACTTC.

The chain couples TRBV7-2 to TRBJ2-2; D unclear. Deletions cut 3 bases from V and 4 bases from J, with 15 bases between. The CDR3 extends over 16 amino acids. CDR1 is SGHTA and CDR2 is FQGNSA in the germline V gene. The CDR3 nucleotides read TGTGCCAGCAGCTTGGAGTTACGTTCCCGCACCGGGGAGCTGTTTTTT. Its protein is CASSLELRSRTGELFF.

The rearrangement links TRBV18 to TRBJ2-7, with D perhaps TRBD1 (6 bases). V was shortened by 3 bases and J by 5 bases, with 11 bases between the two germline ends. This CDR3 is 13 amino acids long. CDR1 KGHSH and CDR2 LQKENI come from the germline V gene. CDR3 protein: CASSPIKGDEQYF. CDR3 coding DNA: TGTGCCAGCTCACCGATCAAGGGGGACGAGCAGTACTTC.

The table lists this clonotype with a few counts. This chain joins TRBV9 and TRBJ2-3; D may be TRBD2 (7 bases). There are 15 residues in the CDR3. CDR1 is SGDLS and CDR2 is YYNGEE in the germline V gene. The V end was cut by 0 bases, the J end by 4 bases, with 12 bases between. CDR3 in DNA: TGTGCCAGCAGCGTAGACGGGGGGCGGGCAGATACGCAGTATTTT. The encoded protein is CASSVDGGRADTQYF.

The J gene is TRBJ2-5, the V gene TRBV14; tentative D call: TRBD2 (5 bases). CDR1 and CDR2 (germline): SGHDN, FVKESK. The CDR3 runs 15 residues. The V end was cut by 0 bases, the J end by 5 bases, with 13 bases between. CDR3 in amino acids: CASSQESLASETQYF. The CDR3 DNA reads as TGTGCCAGCAGCCAAGAAAGTCTAGCTTCGGAGACCCAGTACTTC.

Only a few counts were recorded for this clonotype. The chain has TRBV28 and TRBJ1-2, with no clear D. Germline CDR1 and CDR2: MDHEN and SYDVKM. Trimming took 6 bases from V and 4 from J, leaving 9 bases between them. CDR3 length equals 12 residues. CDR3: CASSQPTYGYTF. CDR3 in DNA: TGTGCCAGCAGCCAACCTACCTATGGCTACACCTTC.

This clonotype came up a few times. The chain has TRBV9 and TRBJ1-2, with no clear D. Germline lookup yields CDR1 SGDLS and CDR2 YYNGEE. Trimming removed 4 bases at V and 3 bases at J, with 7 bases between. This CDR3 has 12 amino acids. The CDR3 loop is CASSNSDYGYTF. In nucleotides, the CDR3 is TGTGCCAGCAGCAACAGCGACTATGGCTACACCTTC.

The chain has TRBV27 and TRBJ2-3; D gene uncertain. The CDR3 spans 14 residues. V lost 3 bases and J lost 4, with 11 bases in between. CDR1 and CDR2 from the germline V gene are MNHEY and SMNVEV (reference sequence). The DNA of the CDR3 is TGTGCCAGCAGTTTGTCTGGGCTTCCAGATACGCAGTATTTT. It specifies CASSLSGLPDTQYF.

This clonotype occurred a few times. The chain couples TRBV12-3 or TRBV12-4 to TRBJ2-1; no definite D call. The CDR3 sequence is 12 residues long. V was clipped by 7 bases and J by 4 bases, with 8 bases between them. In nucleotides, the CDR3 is TGTGCCAGCACTTTGGGGTACAATGAGCAGTTCTTC. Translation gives CASTLGYNEQFF.

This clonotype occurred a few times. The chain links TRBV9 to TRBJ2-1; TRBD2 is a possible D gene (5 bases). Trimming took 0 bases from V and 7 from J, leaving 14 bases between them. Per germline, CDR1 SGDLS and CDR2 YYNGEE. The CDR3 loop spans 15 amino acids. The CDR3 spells CASSVVPGSGNEQFF. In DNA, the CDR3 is TGTGCCAGCAGCGTAGTTCCGGGATCGGGGAATGAGCAGTTCTTC. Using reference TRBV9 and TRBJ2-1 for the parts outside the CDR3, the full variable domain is DSGVTQTPKHLITATGQRVTLRCSPRSGDLSVYWYQQSLDQGLQFLIQYYNGEERAKGNILERFSAQQFPDLHSELNLSSLELGDSALYFCASSVVPGSGNEQFFGPGTRLTVL.

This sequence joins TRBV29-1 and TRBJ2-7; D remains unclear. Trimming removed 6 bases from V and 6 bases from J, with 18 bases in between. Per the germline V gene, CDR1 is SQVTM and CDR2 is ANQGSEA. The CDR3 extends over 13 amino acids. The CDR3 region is CSVALTRSSEQYF. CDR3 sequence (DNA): TGCAGCGTGGCATTAACACGCTCTTCCGAGCAGTACTTC.

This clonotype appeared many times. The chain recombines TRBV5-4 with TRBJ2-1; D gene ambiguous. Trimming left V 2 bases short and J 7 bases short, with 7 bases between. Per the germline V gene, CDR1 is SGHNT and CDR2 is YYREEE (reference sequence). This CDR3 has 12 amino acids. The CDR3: CASSFGSNEQFF. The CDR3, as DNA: TGTGCCAGCAGCTTTGGGTCAAATGAGCAGTTCTTC.

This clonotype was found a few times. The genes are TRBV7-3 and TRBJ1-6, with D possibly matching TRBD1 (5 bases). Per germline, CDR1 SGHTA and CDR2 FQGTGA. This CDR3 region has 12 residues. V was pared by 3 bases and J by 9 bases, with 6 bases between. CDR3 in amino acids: CASSLGGSPLHF. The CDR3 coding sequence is TGTGCCAGCAGCTTGGGGGGTTCACCCCTCCACTTT.

CDR3 DNA: TGTGCCAGCAGTTTGAGACAGGGGACCTACGAGCAGTACTTC. This encodes CASSLRQGTYEQYF. The V and J genes are TRBV2 and TRBJ2-7, with 8 bases matching TRBD1. The CDR3 is made up of 14 amino acids. Germline values: CDR1 SNHLY, CDR2 FYNNEI. V gave up 5 bases and J gave up 2 bases; unmatched junction bases: 5.

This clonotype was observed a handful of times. Here the CDR3 DNA reads TGCAGTAAGCCGGGACTAGCGGTTACTGAGCAGTTCTTC. It encodes CSKPGLAVTEQFF. The J gene is TRBJ2-1, the V gene TRBV20-1, with 11 nucleotides matching TRBD2. The CDR3 extends over 13 amino acids. Losses at the gene ends were 8 bases for V and 9 bases for J; bases not matched to a gene: 9. Germline V gene sequence: CDR1 DFQATT, CDR2 SNEGSKA (reference sequence).

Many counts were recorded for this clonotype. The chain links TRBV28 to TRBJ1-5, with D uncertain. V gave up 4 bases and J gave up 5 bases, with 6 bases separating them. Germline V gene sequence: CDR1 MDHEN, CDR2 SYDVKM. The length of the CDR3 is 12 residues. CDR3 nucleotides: TGTGCCAGCAGTTCCACCTATCAGCCCCAGCATTTT. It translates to CASSSTYQPQHF.

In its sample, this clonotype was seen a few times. CDR3 nucleotide sequence: TGTGCCAGCAGTTCCCCGGGCCGCTACCAAGAGACCCAGTACTTC. This sequence encodes CASSSPGRYQETQYF. The chain links TRBV27 to TRBJ2-5; D remains ambiguous. Germline V gene data show CDR1 as MNHEY and CDR2 as SMNVEV (reference sequence). There are 15 residues in the CDR3. V was cut by 4 bases and J by 0 bases, with 12 bases left in between.

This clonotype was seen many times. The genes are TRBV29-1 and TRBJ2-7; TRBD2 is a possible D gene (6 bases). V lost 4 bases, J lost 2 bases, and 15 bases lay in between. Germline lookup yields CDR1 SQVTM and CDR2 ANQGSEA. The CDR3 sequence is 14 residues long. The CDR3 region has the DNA TGCAGCGTTGTAGGAGGGGATCATGCCTACGAGCAGTACTTC. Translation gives CSVVGGDHAYEQYF.

CDR3 nucleotide sequence: TGTGCCAGCAAACTAGCGGGAGGGCCAAACGAGCAGTACTTC. Amino acid sequence: CASKLAGGPNEQYF. The gene calls are TRBV6-6 and TRBJ2-7; 13 bases agree with TRBD2. From germline, CDR1 is MNHNY and CDR2 SVGAGI (reference sequence). With V trimmed by 7 bases and J by 5 bases, 5 bases remained unmatched. The CDR3 has 14 amino acids.

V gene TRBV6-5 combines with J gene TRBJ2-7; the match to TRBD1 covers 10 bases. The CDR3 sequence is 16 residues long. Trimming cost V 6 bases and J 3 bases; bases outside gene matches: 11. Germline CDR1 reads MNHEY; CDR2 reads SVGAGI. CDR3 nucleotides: TGTGCCAGCAGCCGGGCCCCGGGACAGGGGCTCTACGAGCAGTACTTC. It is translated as CASSRAPGQGLYEQYF.